This TCR beta chain derives from a study of T cells in Graves' hyperthyroidism and ophthalmopathy. The wider study: Peripheral blood sampling occurred at initial diagnosis, before any treatment.

This clonotype has a handful of counts. TCR beta CDR3 sequences were amplified from RNA transcripts. The HTBI primer set was used in a first-round RT-PCR of the TCR CDR3. A single record per CDR3 protein comes from TCRdb applying MiXCR to the multiplex PCR reads. The sample consists of roughly 640,000 distinct CDR3 sequences, approximately 15% of them appearing once. Isolation of PBMCs was performed on about 9.9 ml fresh peripheral blood. The germline V gene encodes CDR1 SQVTM and CDR2 ANQGSEA. V was shortened by 6 bases and J by 0 bases, with 14 bases between the two germline ends. The CDR3 loop spans 15 amino acids.

The origin of this receptor is a woman in her thirties or forties with Graves' ophthalmopathy. Sequencing input: blood. The J gene is TRBJ1-4, the V gene TRBV29-1, with D maybe TRBD1 (6 bases). CDR3 DNA: TGCAGCGTGAGGTCCTCAGGGGCAACTAATGAAAAACTGTTTTTT. This codes for CSVRSSGATNEKLFF.